These T cell receptor beta chains were read from a single sample in a study of radiotherapy plus CTLA-4 blockade in lung cancer. The table came from immunoSEQ multiplex PCR; TCRdb's copy has only in-frame clones and leaves some out. The sample records some 78,000 clones, 70% to 90% being singletons. The specimen comprised peripheral blood, sampled from a patient treated with radiotherapy plus ipilimumab. Every receptor here comes from a human donor with non-small cell lung cancer who had a partial response to radiotherapy plus ipilimumab. Each CDR3 is given with its conserved first and last residue. The D gene is left open where the match is weak. Clone size is not always given. Where it is, it says once, few, many or a class for expanded clones.

CDR3 length	V gene	J gene	clone size	D gene	CDR3 DNA	CDR3 protein
13	TRBV19	TRBJ1-3	once	NA	TGTGCCAGTAGTACCCAGGCTGGAAACACCATATATTTT	CASSTQAGNTIYF
16	TRBV7-9	TRBJ2-2	NA	TRBD2	TGTGCCAGCAGCTTAGGCAGCGGGACGAACACCGGGGAGCTGTTTTTT	CASSLGSGTNTGELFF
13	TRBV19	TRBJ1-1	NA	NA	TGTGCCAGCGTAGCAGCTCAGAACACTGAAGCTTTCTTT	CASVAAQNTEAFF
19	TRBV5-6	TRBJ2-1	NA	NA	TGTGCCAGCAGCGGGGGGGCGGGAGCGACCCTTTTCTCCTACAATGAGCAGTTCTTC	CASSGGAGATLFSYNEQFF
15	TRBV5-4	TRBJ2-1	NA	TRBD2	TGTGCCAGCAGCTGGACTAGCGGGCTAAACAATGAGCAGTTCTTC	CASSWTSGLNNEQFF
16	TRBV7-9	TRBJ1-2	NA	NA	TGTGCCAGCAGCCCAAACCGTGAGACAGGAAACTATGGCTACACCTTC	CASSPNRETGNYGYTF
14	TRBV28	TRBJ1-2	NA	NA	TGTGCCAGCAGTTTACCCCAGGGAAGGCATGGCTACACCTTC	CASSLPQGRHGYTF
12	TRBV11-2	TRBJ2-7	NA	NA	TGTGCCAGCAGCTTAACGCACTACGAGCAGTACTTC	CASSLTHYEQYF
11	TRBV30	TRBJ2-7	NA	NA	TGTGCCTGGAGTCTTCGGTACGAGCAGTACTTC	CAWSLRYEQYF
13	TRBV19	TRBJ1-5	few	NA	TGTGCCAGTGCAAGCGATAGCAATCAGCCCCAGCATTTT	CASASDSNQPQHF
18	TRBV5-6	TRBJ2-7	NA	TRBD1	TGTGCCAGCAGTTCAACGAAAGCGAGGACAGGAGGCTTTACCGAGCAGTACTTC	CASSSTKARTGGFTEQYF
15	TRBV5-4	TRBJ2-7	once	TRBD1	TGTGCCAGCAGCTTGGACAGGGGGGTAGCCTACGAGCAGTACTTC	CASSLDRGVAYEQYF
14	TRBV4-2	TRBJ1-1	once	NA	TGTGCCAGCAGCCACCCGACAGAGAACACTGAAGCTTTCTTT	CASSHPTENTEAFF
13	TRBV19	TRBJ2-5	once	NA	TGTGCCAGTAGTATGGCGGCCCAAGAGACCCAGTACTTC	CASSMAAQETQYF
14	TRBV7-3	TRBJ2-5	NA	NA	TGTGCCAGCAGCTTAAATACCCGAGCAGAGACCCAGTACTTC	CASSLNTRAETQYF
14	TRBV7-7	TRBJ2-7	NA	NA	TGTGCTAGCAGCTTTGGAGGGCCCCTGGACGAGCAGTACTTC	CASSFGGPLDEQYF
12	TRBV6-6	TRBJ1-1	NA	NA	TGTGCCAGCAGTTCGGGGAGCTCTGAAGCTTTCTTT	CASSSGSSEAFF
13	TRBV19	TRBJ1-5	NA	NA	TGTGCCAGTAGTACGGGGGGCAGTTCGCCCCAGCATTTT	CASSTGGSSPQHF
13	TRBV29-1	TRBJ2-7	NA	TRBD2	TGCAGCGTTGAGTCTAGCGGGGGGTACGAGCAGTACTTC	CSVESSGGYEQYF
17	TRBV11-3	TRBJ2-2	NA	TRBD1	TGTGCCAGCAGCGCCCCCGGGACAGGCACGAACACCGGGGAGCTGTTTTTT	CASSAPGTGTNTGELFF
15	TRBV2	TRBJ2-1	NA	NA	TGTGCCAGCAGTGTGGGCGGGAACTCCTACAATGAGCAGTTCTTC	CASSVGGNSYNEQFF
16	TRBV25-1	TRBJ1-5	NA	TRBD1	TGTGCCAGCAGTATGCTACAGGGGGCCGGCAATCAGCCCCAGCATTTT	CASSMLQGAGNQPQHF
15	TRBV21-1	TRBJ2-3	NA	NA	TGTGCCAGCAGGAGGACAGGGGCTAGCACAGATACGCAGTATTTT	CASRRTGASTDTQYF
13	TRBV19	TRBJ2-4	NA	TRBD1	TGTGCCAGTAGGGCCACAGGGGGACACATTCAGTACTTC	CASRATGGHIQYF
14	TRBV9	TRBJ1-1	NA	NA	TGTGCCAGCAGACCCGGGACACAGAACACTGAAGCCTTCTTT	CASRPGTQNTEAFF
15	TRBV7-2	TRBJ2-3	NA	TRBD2	TGTGCCAGCAGCCCGATAGCGGGAGGCGCAGATACGCAGTATTTT	CASSPIAGGADTQYF
15	TRBV7-3	TRBJ2-2	few	TRBD1	TGTGCCAGCACCCAGACAGGGGGCGCCCCCGGGGAGCTGTTTTTT	CASTQTGGAPGELFF
17	TRBV5-8	TRBJ2-7	NA	NA	TGTGCCAGCAGCTTGGGGACAGCCCTTATCGGGAACTACGAGCAGTACTTC	CASSLGTALIGNYEQYF
17	TRBV7-9	TRBJ2-1	NA	TRBD2	TGTGCCAGCAGCTTATTTGTAGCGGGAGGGCCATACAATGAGCAGTTCTTC	CASSLFVAGGPYNEQFF
15	TRBV27	TRBJ2-1	NA	TRBD2	TGTGCCAGCAGTTCCCTAGCGGGGGCCTACAATGAGCAGTTCTTC	CASSSLAGAYNEQFF
14	TRBV7-9	TRBJ2-5	NA	NA	TGTGCCAGCAGGGGAACTATGGGGGGTGAGACCCAGTACTTC	CASRGTMGGETQYF
14	TRBV19	TRBJ1-3	NA	NA	TGTGCCAGTAGTAGACAAGTCTCTGGAAACACCATATATTTT	CASSRQVSGNTIYF
18	TRBV7-7	TRBJ2-3	NA	TRBD2	TGTGCTAGCAGCTTAGCCGTAAGGTTAGCGGGACGCACAGATACGCAGTATTTT	CASSLAVRLAGRTDTQYF
14	TRBV5-1	TRBJ1-1	NA	NA	TGCGCCAGCAGAGGCCTAGCGGTGAACACTGAAGCTTTCTTT	CASRGLAVNTEAFF
18	TRBV6-4	TRBJ2-1	NA	TRBD2	TGTGCCAGCAGTGAGTTTGGCCAACTAGCGGGAGTCTACAATGAGCAGTTCTTC	CASSEFGQLAGVYNEQFF
19	TRBV5-1	TRBJ2-1	NA	TRBD2	TGCGCCAGCAGCTTGGGCTGGCTAGCGGGAGGAACTTGGTACAATGAGCAGTTCTTC	CASSLGWLAGGTWYNEQFF
13	TRBV6-1	TRBJ2-7	NA	NA	TGTGCCAGCACCATGGGACTGAAGTACGAGCAGTACTTC	CASTMGLKYEQYF
19	TRBV7-3	TRBJ2-1	NA	TRBD2	TGTGCCAGCAGCTTAATTGGGACTAGCGGGGATAGCTCCTACAATGAGCAGTTCTTC	CASSLIGTSGDSSYNEQFF
14	TRBV18	TRBJ2-4	NA	NA	TGTGCCAGCTCACCCTTAGCGGTGGAAGACATTCAGTACTTC	CASSPLAVEDIQYF
14	TRBV5-4	TRBJ2-1	NA	TRBD2	TGTGCCAGCAGCCGGACTAGCTCCTACAATGAGCAGTTCTTC	CASSRTSSYNEQFF
11	TRBV20-1	TRBJ2-7	NA	TRBD1	TGCAGTGCGCTTCAGGGGGACGAGCAGTACTTC	CSALQGDEQYF
21	TRBV4-3	TRBJ2-1	NA	TRBD2	TGCGCCAGCAGCCAAGCCTCGGGACACCCGGGAGGGCCCGGGAGGAGAAGTGAGCAGTTCTTC	CASSQASGHPGGPGRRSEQFF
14	TRBV15	TRBJ1-2	few	NA	TGTGCCACCAGCAGAGATGACAAGGTCTATGGCTACACCTTC	CATSRDDKVYGYTF
12	TRBV6-1	TRBJ2-1	NA	NA	TGTGCCAGCAGAACTGGTTACAATGAGCAGTTCTTC	CASRTGYNEQFF
15	TRBV9	TRBJ2-1	NA	TRBD1	TGTGCCAGCAGCGTGCGGGACAGGGGATACAATGAGCAGTTCTTC	CASSVRDRGYNEQFF
16	TRBV6-1	TRBJ1-2	NA	NA	TGTGCCAGCAGTGAATACGGGCCCCAAGGGGACTATGGCTACACCTTC	CASSEYGPQGDYGYTF
15	TRBV6-1	TRBJ1-4	NA	TRBD1	TGTGCCAGCAGGGACAGGGGGCTGGTTAATGAAAAACTGTTTTTT	CASRDRGLVNEKLFF
13	TRBV10-3	TRBJ1-5	few	TRBD1	TGTGCCATCAGCACAGGGGGCGATCAGCCCCAGCATTTT	CAISTGGDQPQHF
16	TRBV28	TRBJ2-4	NA	TRBD2	TGTGCCAGCAGTTCTAGCGGGAGTTTCCTCCAAAACATTCAGTACTTC	CASSSSGSFLQNIQYF
14	TRBV4-1	TRBJ2-5	NA	NA	TGCGCCAGCAGCTCCGGGGAGACCCAAGAGACCCAGTACTTC	CASSSGETQETQYF
15	TRBV27	TRBJ1-5	NA	TRBD1	TGTGCCAGCAGTTCGGGACAGAGTAGCAATCAGCCCCAGCATTTT	CASSSGQSSNQPQHF
12	TRBV2	TRBJ2-5	NA	NA	TGTGCCAGCAGGGAGCAACAAGAGACCCAGTACTTC	CASREQQETQYF
14	TRBV5-1	TRBJ1-3	few	NA	TGCGCCAGCAGCTACGGTAGCTCTGGAAACACCATATATTTT	CASSYGSSGNTIYF
15	TRBV7-9	TRBJ2-1	NA	NA	TGTGCCAGCAGCTCTAGCGCTAGCTCCTACAATGAGCAGTTCTTC	CASSSSASSYNEQFF
14	TRBV27	TRBJ1-5	once	TRBD1	TGTGCCAGCACCTTAAGTCAGGGGGGACAGCCCCAGCATTTT	CASTLSQGGQPQHF